These T cell receptor beta chains were read from a single sample in a study of CD8+ T cells in alopecia areata. Assay used: immunoSEQ multiplex PCR; TCRdb lists only in-frame clones, some missing. The sample carries under 200,000 clones, approximately 65% recorded once. The sample here was CD4+ T cells sorted from blood, taken at week 4, from a patient treated with tofacitinib. All receptors derive from a human donor with alopecia areata. Each CDR3 is given with its conserved first and last residue. The order of the fields is D gene, J gene, clone size, V gene, CDR3 protein, CDR3 DNA. D genes are given only for firm matches. Clone size is shown for a subset of rows, as once, few, many or a class of expanded clone.

D: -
J: TRBJ2-7
size: -
V: TRBV25-1
CDR3: CASSDLASYEQYF
DNA: TGTGCCAGCAGTGATCTAGCCTCCTACGAGCAGTACTTC

D: -
J: TRBJ2-7
size: -
V: TRBV25-1
CDR3: CASRDGGAYEQYF
DNA: TGTGCCAGCAGGGACGGGGGTGCCTACGAGCAGTACTTC

D: -
J: TRBJ2-6
size: few
V: TRBV25-1
CDR3: CASSQGGRGANVLTF
DNA: TGTGCCAGCAGCCAGGGTGGGCGTGGGGCCAACGTCCTGACTTTC

D: -
J: TRBJ2-1
size: few
V: TRBV7-2
CDR3: CASSPPSARHSEQFF
DNA: TGTGCCAGCAGCCCCCCCTCGGCCAGACACAGTGAGCAGTTCTTC

D: -
J: TRBJ1-5
size: few
V: TRBV11-2
CDR3: CASSLGPYSNQPQHF
DNA: TGTGCCAGCAGCCTCGGACCCTATAGCAATCAGCCCCAGCATTTT

D: -
J: TRBJ1-1
size: few
V: TRBV29-1
CDR3: CSGGDTEAFF
DNA: TGCAGCGGGGGGGACACTGAAGCTTTCTTT

D: TRBD2
J: TRBJ2-1
size: -
V: TRBV2
CDR3: CASIRGAGVNEQFF
DNA: TGTGCCAGCATACGCGGAGCGGGAGTCAATGAGCAGTTCTTC

D: -
J: TRBJ1-6
size: -
V: TRBV10-3
CDR3: CAISQDSQNSPLHF
DNA: TGTGCCATCAGCCAGGACAGTCAGAATTCACCCCTCCACTTT

D: -
J: TRBJ1-4
size: -
V: TRBV5-1
CDR3: CASSQETFTTNEKLFF
DNA: TGCGCCAGCAGCCAAGAGACATTCACAACTAATGAAAAACTGTTTTTT

D: TRBD1
J: TRBJ2-7
size: -
V: TRBV6-5
CDR3: CASSRRTGSYEQYF
DNA: TGTGCCAGCAGCAGAAGGACAGGGAGCTACGAGCAGTACTTC

D: -
J: TRBJ2-1
size: few
V: TRBV7-2
CDR3: CASSLILATYNEQFF
DNA: TGTGCCAGCAGCTTAATTCTAGCGACCTACAATGAGCAGTTCTTC

D: -
J: TRBJ1-1
size: -
V: TRBV29-1
CDR3: CSVVGANTEAFF
DNA: TGCAGCGTTGTGGGGGCGAACACTGAAGCTTTCTTT

D: -
J: TRBJ2-7
size: -
V: TRBV4-1
CDR3: CASSQGRRGYEQYF
DNA: TGCGCCAGCAGCCAAGGTCGCAGGGGCTACGAGCAGTACTTC

D: TRBD2
J: TRBJ2-7
size: -
V: TRBV13
CDR3: CASSLAGGTYEQYF
DNA: TGTGCCAGCAGCTTAGCGGGGGGGACCTACGAGCAGTACTTC

D: -
J: TRBJ2-3
size: -
V: TRBV29-1
CDR3: CSVEGADTQYF
DNA: TGCAGCGTTGAGGGGGCAGATACGCAGTATTTT

D: -
J: TRBJ1-2
size: few
V: TRBV21-1
CDR3: CASTPRWDYGYTF
DNA: TGTGCCAGCACCCCTCGGTGGGACTATGGCTACACCTTC

D: -
J: TRBJ2-7
size: -
V: TRBV15
CDR3: CATSRDKSYEQYF
DNA: TGTGCCACCAGCCGGGACAAATCCTACGAGCAGTACTTC

D: TRBD2
J: TRBJ2-3
size: few
V: TRBV5-1
CDR3: CASRAGLAGGRTDTQYF
DNA: TGCGCCAGCAGAGCCGGACTAGCGGGGGGCCGCACAGATACGCAGTATTTT

D: -
J: TRBJ1-1
size: -
V: TRBV9
CDR3: CASSVDSLNTEAFF
DNA: TGTGCCAGCAGCGTCGACAGCTTGAACACTGAAGCTTTCTTT

D: -
J: TRBJ2-3
size: few
V: TRBV27
CDR3: CASSSLTPGRQYF
DNA: TGTGCCAGCAGTTCCCTCACCCCCGGGAGGCAGTATTTT

D: -
J: TRBJ2-1
size: -
V: TRBV5-4
CDR3: CASSTDRTSYNEQFF
DNA: TGTGCCAGCAGTACCGACAGGACTTCCTACAATGAGCAGTTCTTC

D: -
J: TRBJ1-6
size: -
V: TRBV16
CDR3: CASRQGLNSPLHF
DNA: TGTGCCAGCAGACAGGGTTTGAATTCACCCCTCCACTTT

D: TRBD1
J: TRBJ2-4
size: -
V: TRBV5-1
CDR3: CASSSTGVENIQYF
DNA: TGCGCCAGCAGCTCCACAGGGGTCGAAAACATTCAGTACTTC

D: -
J: TRBJ2-1
size: -
V: TRBV10-3
CDR3: CAISVSRDDEQFF
DNA: TGTGCCATCAGTGTCTCCCGGGACGATGAGCAGTTCTTC

D: -
J: TRBJ2-1
size: -
V: TRBV7-7
CDR3: CASSLLAGNEQFF
DNA: TGTGCTAGCAGCCTCCTCGCCGGCAATGAGCAGTTCTTC

D: -
J: TRBJ2-3
size: few
V: TRBV9
CDR3: CASSVGRQYTDTQYF
DNA: TGTGCCAGCAGCGTAGGACGGCAATACACAGATACGCAGTATTTT

D: TRBD1
J: TRBJ1-3
size: -
V: TRBV2
CDR3: CASSGQGASGNTIYF
DNA: TGTGCCAGCAGTGGGCAGGGGGCATCTGGAAACACCATATATTTT